This TCR beta chain was found in a study of blood T cell repertoires in COVID-19. Background on the study: From the United States, Italy and Spain came samples of acute and convalescent COVID-19. From T cells, B-cell-depleted T cells, or PBMCs came the material, which was cDNA or gDNA.

The CDR3 length is 15 residues. The V gene's germline CDR1 is MNHNY and CDR2 SVGAGI (reference sequence). The V and J ends lost 2 bases and 8 bases respectively, with 13 bases between them. In the original processing: Cell counts per sample came from amplifying reference gene primers. TCRdb's copy holds only in-frame clones and misses some; the assay was immunoSEQ multiplex PCR. V, J and clone size derive from that table, while D and trimming were established from the DNA sequence. In the table there are 75,000 to 90,000 clones, approximately 86% of which are singletons. The chain carries TRBV6-6 and TRBJ1-6; D remains ambiguous. This TCR came from a man aged 45-60 years with active or convalescent COVID-19. Sequences were obtained from peripheral blood. The DNA of the CDR3 is TGTGCCAGCAGTTACGGCTCAGGTCCGTATTCACCCCTCCACTTT. This translates into CASSYGSGPYSPLHF.